Listed below are T cell receptor beta chains from one sample, sequenced in a study of post-analysis software for immune sequencing data. TCRdb re-called the PCR reads with MiXCR, one entry per CDR3 protein. Seen here are about 810,000 distinct CDR3 sequences, 53% observed once, and the top ten hold around 4.5%. Sequenced: blood. The receptor source for this set is a girl aged 5 to 17 with multiple sclerosis. The CDR3 runs from the conserved cysteine through the conserved F or W. A D gene is named only where the DNA matches it firmly. Size is omitted from some rows. Given values are once, few, many or a class for expanded clones.

cdr3_aa cdr3_nt d_call j_call v_call clone_size
CASRGQWNTEAFF TGCGCCAGTAGGGGACAGTGGAACACTGAAGCTTTCTTT TRBD1 TRBJ1-1 TRBV5-1 .
CSARSAANYGYTF TGCAGTGCTAGATCAGCGGCTAACTATGGCTACACCTTC . TRBJ1-2 TRBV20-1 .
CASRSREGTEAFF TGTGCCAGCAGGTCCAGGGAGGGCACTGAAGCTTTCTTT . TRBJ1-1 TRBV12-3/TRBV12-4 .
CASSKNTGLAGTDTQYF TGTGCCAGCAGTAAAAACACCGGGCTAGCGGGCACAGATACGCAGTATTTT TRBD2 TRBJ2-3 TRBV25-1 .
CASSPTGSSNQPQHF TGTGCCAGCAGTCCCACGGGATCTAGCAATCAGCCCCAGCATTTT . TRBJ1-5 TRBV7-2 few
CSARVSGSLYNEQFF TGCAGTGCTAGAGTTTCGGGTTCCCTCTACAATGAGCAGTTCTTC . TRBJ2-1 TRBV20-1 .
CASAGAASNQPQHF TGTGCCAGCGCCGGGGCAGCTAGCAATCAGCCCCAGCATTTT . TRBJ1-5 TRBV7-9 .
CASSVDVAYEQYF TGTGCCAGCAGCGTAGATGTGGCCTACGAGCAGTACTTC . TRBJ2-7 TRBV9 .
CASSPLGGTTNAETQYF TGTGCCAGCAGCCCCCTTGGAGGGACTACCAACGCAGAGACCCAGTACTTC TRBD2 TRBJ2-5 TRBV4-2 .
CASSALTGGIQETQYF TGTGCCAGCAGTGCCCTGACAGGGGGGATCCAAGAGACCCAGTACTTC TRBD1 TRBJ2-5 TRBV6-1 .
CASTLGNSYEQYF TGTGCCAGCACTCTGGGCAATTCCTACGAGCAGTACTTC . TRBJ2-7 TRBV12-3/TRBV12-4 few
CSVAGGQGEKLFF TGCAGCGTTGCGGGGGGGCAAGGGGAAAAACTGTTTTTT . TRBJ1-4 TRBV29-1 .
CASSLASGEETQYF TGTGCCAGCAGCTTAGCTAGCGGAGAAGAGACCCAGTACTTC TRBD2 TRBJ2-5 TRBV5-1 few
CASSLPPHTQYF TGTGCCAGCAGCCTGCCCCCCCATACGCAGTATTTT . TRBJ2-3 TRBV12-3/TRBV12-4 .
CSARDLPGQGGSPLHF TGCAGTGCTAGAGACCTACCGGGACAGGGTGGATCACCCCTCCACTTT TRBD1 TRBJ1-6 TRBV20-1 once
CASRGRLRDTQYF TGTGCCAGCAGGGGACGACTGCGGGATACGCAGTATTTT . TRBJ2-3 TRBV27 .